The entry below gives a single T cell receptor beta chain sequence along with its context. The CDR3 runs to 14 residues. Germline V gene lookup returns CDR1 SGHRS and CDR2 YFSETQ. With 3 bases removed from V and 3 bases from J, the gap between germline ends came to 12 bases. The sample belongs to a study of blood T cell repertoires in COVID-19. For the study at large: PBMCs, B-cell-depleted T cells, or T cells were the source of the cDNA or gDNA that made up the material.

Sequenced by immunoSEQ multiplex PCR; TCRdb stores in-frame clones only, minus some. The sample yields some 60,000 clones, 75% to 85% seen once. V and J are TRBV5-1 and TRBJ2-5, with a possible D match to TRBD1 (5 bases). The sequence came from a human donor in a cohort sampled during active COVID-19. Sequencing used peripheral blood. Here the CDR3 reads CASSSPGREETQYF. CDR3 nucleotides: TGCGCCAGCAGCTCTCCCGGCAGGGAAGAGACCCAGTACTTC.